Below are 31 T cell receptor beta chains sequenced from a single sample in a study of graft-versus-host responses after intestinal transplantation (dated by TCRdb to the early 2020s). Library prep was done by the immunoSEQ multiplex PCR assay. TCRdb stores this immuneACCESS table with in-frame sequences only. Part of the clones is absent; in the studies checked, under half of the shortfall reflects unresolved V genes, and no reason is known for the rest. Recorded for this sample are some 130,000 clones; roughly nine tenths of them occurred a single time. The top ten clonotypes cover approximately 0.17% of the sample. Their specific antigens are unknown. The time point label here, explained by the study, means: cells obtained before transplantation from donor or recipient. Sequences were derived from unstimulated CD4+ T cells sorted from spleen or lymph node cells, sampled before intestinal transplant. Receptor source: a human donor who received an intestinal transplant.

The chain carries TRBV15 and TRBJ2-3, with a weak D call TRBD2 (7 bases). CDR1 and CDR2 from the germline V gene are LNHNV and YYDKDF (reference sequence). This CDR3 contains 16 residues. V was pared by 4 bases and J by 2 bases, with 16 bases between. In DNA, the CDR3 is TGTGCCACCAGCAAAATGAAGGGGGGGGACACAGATACGCAGTATTTT. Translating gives CATSKMKGGDTDTQYF.

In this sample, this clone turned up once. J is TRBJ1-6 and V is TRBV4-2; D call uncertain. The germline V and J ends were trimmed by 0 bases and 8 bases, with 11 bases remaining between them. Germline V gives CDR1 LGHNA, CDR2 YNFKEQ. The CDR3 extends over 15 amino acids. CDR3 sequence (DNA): TGTGCCAGCAGCCAAGATGCCCGTCGAGATTCACCCCTCCACTTT. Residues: CASSQDARRDSPLHF.

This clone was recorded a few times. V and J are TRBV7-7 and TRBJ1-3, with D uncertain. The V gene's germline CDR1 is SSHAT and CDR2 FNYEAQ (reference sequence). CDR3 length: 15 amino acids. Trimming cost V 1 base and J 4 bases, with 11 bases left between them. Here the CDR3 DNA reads TGTGCCAGCAGCTTAGGCCCCGGGGTCGGAAACACCATATATTTT. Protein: CASSLGPGVGNTIYF.

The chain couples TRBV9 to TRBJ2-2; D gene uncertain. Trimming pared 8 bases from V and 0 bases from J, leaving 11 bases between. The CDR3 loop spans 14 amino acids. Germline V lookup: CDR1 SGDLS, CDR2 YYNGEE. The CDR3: CASTSPANTGELFF. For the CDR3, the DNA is TGTGCCAGTACCTCCCCCGCGAACACCGGGGAGCTGTTTTTT.

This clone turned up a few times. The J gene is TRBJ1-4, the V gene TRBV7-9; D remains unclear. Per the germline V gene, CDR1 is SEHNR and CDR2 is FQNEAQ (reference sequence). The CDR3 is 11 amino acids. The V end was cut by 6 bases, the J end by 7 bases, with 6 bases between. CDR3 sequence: CASSHSEKLFF. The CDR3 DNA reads TGTGCCAGCAGTCACAGTGAAAAACTGTTTTTT.

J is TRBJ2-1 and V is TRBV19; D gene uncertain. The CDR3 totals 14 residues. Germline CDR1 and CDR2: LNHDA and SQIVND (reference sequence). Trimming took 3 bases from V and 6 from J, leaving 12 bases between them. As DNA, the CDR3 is TGTGCCAGTAGTATCCGAGCTCCACTCAATGAGCAGTTCTTC. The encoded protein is CASSIRAPLNEQFF.

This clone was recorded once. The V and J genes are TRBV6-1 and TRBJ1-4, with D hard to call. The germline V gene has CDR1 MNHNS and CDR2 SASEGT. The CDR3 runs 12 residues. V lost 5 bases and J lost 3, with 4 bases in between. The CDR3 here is CASSIANEKLFF. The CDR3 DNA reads TGTGCCAGCAGTATCGCTAATGAAAAACTGTTTTTT.

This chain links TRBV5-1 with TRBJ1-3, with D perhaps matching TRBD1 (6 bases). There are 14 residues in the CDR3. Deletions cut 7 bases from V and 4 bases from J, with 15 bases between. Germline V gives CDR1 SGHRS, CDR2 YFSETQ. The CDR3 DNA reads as TGCGCCAGCGGCCCCGGACAGACAGGAAACACCATATATTTT. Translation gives CASGPGQTGNTIYF.

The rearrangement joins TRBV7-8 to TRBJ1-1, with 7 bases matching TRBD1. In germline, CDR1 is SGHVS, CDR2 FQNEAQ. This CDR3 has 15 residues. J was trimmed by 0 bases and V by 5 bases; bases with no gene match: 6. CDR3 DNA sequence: TGTGCCAGCAGCCCAACGGGACAGATGAACACTGAAGCTTTCTTT. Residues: CASSPTGQMNTEAFF.

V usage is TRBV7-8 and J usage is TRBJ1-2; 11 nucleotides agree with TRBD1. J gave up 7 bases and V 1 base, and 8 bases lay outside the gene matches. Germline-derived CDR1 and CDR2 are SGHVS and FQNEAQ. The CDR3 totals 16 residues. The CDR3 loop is CASSLVAGTGGGGYTF. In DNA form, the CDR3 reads TGTGCCAGCAGCTTAGTCGCCGGGACAGGGGGAGGTGGCTACACCTTC.

The CDR3 DNA sequence: TGTGCCAGCAGCCCCAACCGACAGGGTAAGGGCTATGGCTACACCTTC. Translating it yields CASSPNRQGKGYGYTF. The chain combines TRBV5-4 with TRBJ1-2; 7 nucleotides agree with TRBD1. Germline V lookup: CDR1 SGHNT, CDR2 YYREEE (reference sequence). The CDR3 spans 16 residues. V was clipped by 4 bases and J by 4 bases; unmatched bases: 13.

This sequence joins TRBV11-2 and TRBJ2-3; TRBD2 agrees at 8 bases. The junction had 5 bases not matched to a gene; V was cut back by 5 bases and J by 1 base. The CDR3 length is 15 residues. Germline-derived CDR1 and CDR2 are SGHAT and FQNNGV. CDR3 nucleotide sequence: TGTGCCAGCAGCAGACTCGGGGGGGGCACAGATACGCAGTATTTT. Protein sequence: CASSRLGGGTDTQYF.

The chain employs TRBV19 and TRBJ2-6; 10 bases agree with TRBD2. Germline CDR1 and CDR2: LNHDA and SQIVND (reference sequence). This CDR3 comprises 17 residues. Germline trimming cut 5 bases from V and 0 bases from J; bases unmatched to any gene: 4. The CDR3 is CASSSLAGPSGANVLTF. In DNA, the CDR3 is TGTGCCAGTAGTTCACTAGCGGGGCCCTCTGGGGCCAACGTCCTGACTTTC.

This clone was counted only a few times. The CDR3 spells CASRYAGANVLTF. CDR3 in DNA: TGTGCCAGTAGGTACGCTGGGGCCAACGTCCTGACTTTC. This sequence joins TRBV19 and TRBJ2-6; the D is unclear. V was trimmed by 6 bases and J by 2 bases, leaving 5 bases between them. This CDR3 has 13 residues. Germline V CDR1 and CDR2: LNHDA, SQIVND (reference sequence).

Written as DNA, the CDR3 is TGTGCCACCAGCGGGGGCCACACAGATACGCAGTATTTT. This sequence encodes CATSGGHTDTQYF. The chain combines TRBV15 with TRBJ2-3; weak D call: TRBD1 (6 bases). In germline, CDR1 is LNHNV, CDR2 YYDKDF (reference sequence). This CDR3 region has 13 residues. Trimming pared 5 bases from V and 2 bases from J, leaving 8 bases between.

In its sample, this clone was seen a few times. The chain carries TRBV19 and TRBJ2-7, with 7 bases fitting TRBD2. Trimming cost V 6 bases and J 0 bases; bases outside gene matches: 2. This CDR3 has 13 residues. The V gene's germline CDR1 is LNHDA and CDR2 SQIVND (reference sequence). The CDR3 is CASRASGSYEQYF. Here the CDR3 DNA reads TGTGCCAGTAGAGCTAGCGGCTCCTACGAGCAGTACTTC.

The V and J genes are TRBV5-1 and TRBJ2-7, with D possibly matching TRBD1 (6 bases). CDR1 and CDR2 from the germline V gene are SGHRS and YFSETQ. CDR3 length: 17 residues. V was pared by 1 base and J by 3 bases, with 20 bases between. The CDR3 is CASSLSPLDRAYYEQYF. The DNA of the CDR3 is TGCGCCAGCAGCTTGAGCCCTCTGGACAGAGCTTACTACGAGCAGTACTTC.

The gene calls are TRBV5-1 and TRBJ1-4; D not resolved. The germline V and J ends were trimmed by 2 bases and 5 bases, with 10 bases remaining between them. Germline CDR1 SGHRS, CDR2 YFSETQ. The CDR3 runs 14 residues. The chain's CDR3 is CASSLPDGNEKLFF. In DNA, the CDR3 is TGCGCCAGCAGCTTACCGGACGGGAATGAAAAACTGTTTTTT.

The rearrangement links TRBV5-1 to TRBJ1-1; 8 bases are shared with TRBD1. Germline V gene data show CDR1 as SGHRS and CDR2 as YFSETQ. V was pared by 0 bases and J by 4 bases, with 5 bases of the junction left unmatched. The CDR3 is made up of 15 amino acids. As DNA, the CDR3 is TGCGCCAGCAGCTTGGGTTCCACAGGGGGCACTGAAGCTTTCTTT. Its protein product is CASSLGSTGGTEAFF. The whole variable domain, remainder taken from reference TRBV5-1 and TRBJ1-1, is KAGVTQTPRYLIKTRGQQVTLSCSPISGHRSVSWYQQTPGQGLQFLFEYFSETQRNKGNFPGRFSGRQFSNSRSEMNVSTLELGDSALYLCASSLGSTGGTEAFFGQGTRLTVV.

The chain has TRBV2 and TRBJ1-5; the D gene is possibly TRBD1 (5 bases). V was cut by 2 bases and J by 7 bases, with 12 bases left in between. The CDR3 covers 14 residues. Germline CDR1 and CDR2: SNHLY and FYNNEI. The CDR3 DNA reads TGTGCCAGCAGTGAAACGGGATGGGGCCAGCCCCAGCATTTT. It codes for CASSETGWGQPQHF.

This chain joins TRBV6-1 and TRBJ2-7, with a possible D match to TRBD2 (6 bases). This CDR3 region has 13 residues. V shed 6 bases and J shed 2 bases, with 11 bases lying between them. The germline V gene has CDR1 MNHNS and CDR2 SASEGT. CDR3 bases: TGTGCCAGCAGGCGGGAACAAACCTACGAGCAGTACTTC. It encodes CASRREQTYEQYF.

The CDR3 coding sequence is TGTGCCAGCAGTGTAGACGGGAACACTGAAGCTTTCTTT. Amino acid sequence: CASSVDGNTEAFF. The rearrangement uses TRBV2 and TRBJ1-1, with D unresolved. Trimming removed 4 bases at V and 1 base at J, with 7 bases between. Looked up from germline, CDR1 is SNHLY and CDR2 is FYNNEI. This CDR3 contains 13 residues.

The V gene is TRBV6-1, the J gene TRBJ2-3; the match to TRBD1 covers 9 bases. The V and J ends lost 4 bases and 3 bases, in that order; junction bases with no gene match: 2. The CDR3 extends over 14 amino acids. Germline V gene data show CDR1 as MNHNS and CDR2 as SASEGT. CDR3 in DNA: TGTGCCAGCAGTGCTGGACAGGGGACAGATACGCAGTATTTT. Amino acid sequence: CASSAGQGTDTQYF.

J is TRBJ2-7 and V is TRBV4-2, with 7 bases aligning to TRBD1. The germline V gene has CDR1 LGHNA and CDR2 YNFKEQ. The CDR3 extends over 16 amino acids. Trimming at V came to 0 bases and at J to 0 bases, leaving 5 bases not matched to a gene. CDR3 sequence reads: CASSQDLGQVSYEQYF. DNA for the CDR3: TGTGCCAGCAGCCAAGACCTCGGACAGGTCTCCTACGAGCAGTACTTC.

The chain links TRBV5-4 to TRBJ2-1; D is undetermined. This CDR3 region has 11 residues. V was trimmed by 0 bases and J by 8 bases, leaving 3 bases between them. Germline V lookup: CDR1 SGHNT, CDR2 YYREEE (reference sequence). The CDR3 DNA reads TGTGCCAGCAGCTTGGCTGATGAGCAGTTCTTC. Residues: CASSLADEQFF.

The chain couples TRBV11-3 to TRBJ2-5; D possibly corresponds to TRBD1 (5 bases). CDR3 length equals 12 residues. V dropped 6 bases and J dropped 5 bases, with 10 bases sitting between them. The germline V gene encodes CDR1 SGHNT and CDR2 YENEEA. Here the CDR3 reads CASSPGQETQYF. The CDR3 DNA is TGTGCCAGCAGTCCAGGGCAGGAGACCCAGTACTTC.

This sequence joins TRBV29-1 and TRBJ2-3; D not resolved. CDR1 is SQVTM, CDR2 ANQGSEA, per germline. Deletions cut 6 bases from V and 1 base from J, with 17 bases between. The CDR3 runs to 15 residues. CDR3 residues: CSVSGLQAGTDTQYF. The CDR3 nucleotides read TGCAGCGTATCGGGTTTGCAGGCCGGCACAGATACGCAGTATTTT.

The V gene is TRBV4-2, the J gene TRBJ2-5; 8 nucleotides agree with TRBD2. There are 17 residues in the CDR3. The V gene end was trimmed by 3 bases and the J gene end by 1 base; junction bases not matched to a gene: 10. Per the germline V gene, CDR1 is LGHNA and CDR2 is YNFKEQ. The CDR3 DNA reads TGTGCCAGCAGCCAGGTGGATGGACGGGGGGGCCAAGAGACCCAGTACTTC. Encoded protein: CASSQVDGRGGQETQYF.

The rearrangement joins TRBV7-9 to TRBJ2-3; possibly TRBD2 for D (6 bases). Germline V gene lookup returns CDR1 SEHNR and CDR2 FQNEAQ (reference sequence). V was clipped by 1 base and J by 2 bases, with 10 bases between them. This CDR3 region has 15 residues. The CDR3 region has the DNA TGTGCCAGCAGCTTAGAGGCGGGGCTCACAGATACGCAGTATTTT. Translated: CASSLEAGLTDTQYF.

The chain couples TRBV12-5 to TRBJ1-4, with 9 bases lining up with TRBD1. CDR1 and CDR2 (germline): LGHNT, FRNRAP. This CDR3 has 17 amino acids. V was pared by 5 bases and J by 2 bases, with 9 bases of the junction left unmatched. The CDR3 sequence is CASGPEQGAVTNEKLFF. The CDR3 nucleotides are TGTGCTAGTGGTCCAGAACAGGGGGCAGTGACTAATGAAAAACTGTTTTTT. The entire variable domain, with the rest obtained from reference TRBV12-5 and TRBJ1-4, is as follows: DARVTQTPRHKVTEMGQEVTMRCQPILGHNTVFWYRQTMMQGLELLAYFRNRAPLDDSGMPKDRFSAEMPDATLATLKIQPSEPRDSAVYFCASGPEQGAVTNEKLFFGSGTQLSVL.

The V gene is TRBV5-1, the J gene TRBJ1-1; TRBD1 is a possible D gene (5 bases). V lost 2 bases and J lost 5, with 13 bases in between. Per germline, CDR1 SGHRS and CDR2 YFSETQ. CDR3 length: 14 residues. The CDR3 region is CASSFGGEGTEAFF. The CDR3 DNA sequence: TGCGCCAGCAGCTTCGGGGGGGAGGGGACTGAAGCTTTCTTT.